This T cell receptor beta chain was documented in a study of cytomegalovirus exposure and HLA in healthy donors. Overall study: Earlier, 95 million to 140 million unique TCR beta sequences were recovered from some 200 million T cells by an analysis. General study findings and limits: Prior analysis indicated that the majority of TCR beta V segments exhibited productivity approximately 87% or approximately 30% of the time. The study designated 150 or so TCR beta chains cytomegalovirus-associated.

The PCR employed 60 Vbeta primers together with 13 Jbeta primers. Libraries were prepared by immunoSEQ multiplex PCR; TCRdb keeps only in-frame clonotypes and omits some of them. The table shows 100,000 to 150,000 clones, with about 85% occurring only once. In the case of this clone: Its antigen is still unknown.

These donors counted as nominally healthy when sampled, but unrecorded immune exposures were likely. Per the germline V gene, CDR1 is SGHNT and CDR2 is YYREEE (reference sequence). Trimming at V came to 4 bases and at J to 4 bases, leaving 14 bases not matched to a gene. This CDR3 comprises 17 residues. This chain connects TRBV5-4 to TRBJ2-1; 7 bases agree with TRBD1. Source material: PBMCs. This TCR was recovered from a man aged 18 to 35 in good health and CMV-seropositive. DNA for the CDR3: TGTGCCAGCAGCAACGATCGGGACAGTGGAGTATACAATGAGCAGTTCTTC. Translated: CASSNDRDSGVYNEQFF.